These T cell receptor beta chains were read from a single sample in a study of PD-1 blockade in classical Hodgkin lymphoma. Sequencing used immunoSEQ multiplex PCR; TCRdb keeps in-frame clones, though not all of them. The sample has roughly 50,000 clones; approximately 86% are singletons. The starting material was peripheral blood mononuclear cells (PBMCs), obtained before the fourth cycle of nivolumab. Receptors originate from a human donor with classical Hodgkin lymphoma. Each CDR3 is given with its conserved first and last residue. Fields, in order: J gene, V gene, D gene, clone size, CDR3 protein, CDR3 DNA. The D gene is left open where the match is weak. Some rows have no size entry. The others give once, few or many, or a class for an expanded clone.

TRBJ2-3 TRBV18 . . CASSPFSSLAENTDTQYF TGTGCCAGCTCACCATTCTCTAGTTTGGCGGAAAACACAGATACGCAGTATTTT
TRBJ1-1 TRBV27 . . CASSLSRQTNTEAFF TGTGCCAGCAGTTTATCGAGGCAGACGAACACTGAAGCTTTCTTT
TRBJ2-1 TRBV9 TRBD2 . CASSVKGRGSEGNEQFF TGTGCCAGCAGCGTAAAGGGGCGGGGGTCGGAGGGCAATGAGCAGTTCTTC
TRBJ1-1 TRBV4-1 . once CASKYAVGNTEAFF TGCGCCAGCAAGTACGCCGTAGGAAACACTGAAGCTTTCTTT
TRBJ1-5 TRBV28 TRBD1 . CASTSTGIGQPQHF TGTGCCAGCACCTCGACAGGGATCGGTCAGCCCCAGCATTTT
TRBJ2-1 TRBV5-6 TRBD2 . CASSSAGRPSYNEQFF TGTGCCAGCAGCAGCGCCGGGAGGCCCTCCTACAATGAGCAGTTCTTC
TRBJ1-2 TRBV5-1 TRBD1 . CASSLATGGEGYTF TGCGCCAGCAGCTTAGCGACAGGGGGCGAGGGCTACACCTTC
TRBJ2-1 TRBV28 TRBD2 . CASSLRRLLADHNEQFF TGTGCCAGCAGTTTAAGACGGCTACTAGCGGACCACAATGAGCAGTTCTTC
TRBJ1-4 TRBV2 . few CASSGQYATNEKLFF TGTGCCAGCAGTGGGCAGTATGCAACTAATGAAAAACTGTTTTTT
TRBJ1-4 TRBV6-5 . . CASSLAYPTNEKLFF TGTGCCAGCAGTCTCGCTTATCCCACTAATGAAAAACTGTTTTTT
TRBJ2-1 TRBV5-8 . . CASSLGQGTYNEQFF TGTGCCAGCAGCTTGGGGCAGGGAACCTACAATGAGCAGTTCTTC
TRBJ1-4 TRBV7-9 . few CASRDAGVDEKLFF TGTGCCAGCAGGGACGCAGGGGTGGATGAAAAACTGTTTTTT
TRBJ2-7 TRBV19 TRBD2 . CASSTLFGAGGPYEQYF TGTGCCAGTAGTACCCTATTTGGAGCGGGAGGGCCATACGAGCAGTACTTC
TRBJ1-2 TRBV6-5 TRBD1 . CASSDPSGGYGYTF TGTGCCAGCAGTGACCCATCAGGGGGTTATGGCTACACCTTC
TRBJ1-5 TRBV28 . few CASREQGWGYSNQPQHF TGTGCCAGCAGGGAACAGGGTTGGGGATATAGCAATCAGCCCCAGCATTTT
TRBJ2-1 TRBV5-5 TRBD2 . CASSLVAGGFKYNEQFF TGTGCCAGCAGCTTGGTAGCGGGAGGGTTTAAATACAATGAGCAGTTCTTC
TRBJ1-2 TRBV27 . . CASSLRGQWSGYTF TGTGCCAGCAGTTTACGGGGGCAATGGAGTGGCTACACCTTC
TRBJ2-5 TRBV28 TRBD1 . CASSSTLGQSYQETQYF TGTGCCAGCAGTTCGACCCTGGGACAGTCGTACCAAGAGACCCAGTACTTC
TRBJ2-7 TRBV5-4 . . CASSPRPGQNYEQYF TGTGCCAGCAGCCCCCGTCCGGGGCAGAACTACGAGCAGTACTTC
TRBJ2-7 TRBV6-1 TRBD2 . CASSVWGGYEQYF TGTGCCAGCAGTGTCTGGGGGGGATACGAGCAGTACTTC
TRBJ2-3 TRBV11-2 . . CASSLQAFGGTDTQYF TGTGCCAGCAGCTTACAGGCGTTTGGGGGCACAGATACGCAGTATTTT
TRBJ1-1 TRBV5-1 . . CASSLVLDTEAFF TGCGCCAGCAGCTTGGTATTAGACACTGAAGCTTTCTTT